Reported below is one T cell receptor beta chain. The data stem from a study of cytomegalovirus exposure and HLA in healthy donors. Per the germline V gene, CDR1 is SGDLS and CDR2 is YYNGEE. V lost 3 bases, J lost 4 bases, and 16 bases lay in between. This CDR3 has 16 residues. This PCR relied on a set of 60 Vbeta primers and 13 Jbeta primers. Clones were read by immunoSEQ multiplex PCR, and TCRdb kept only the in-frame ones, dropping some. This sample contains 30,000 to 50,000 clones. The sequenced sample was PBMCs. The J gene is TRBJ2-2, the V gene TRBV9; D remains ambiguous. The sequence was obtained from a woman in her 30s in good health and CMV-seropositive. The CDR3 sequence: CASSAKSRGSTGELFF. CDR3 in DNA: TGTGCCAGCAGCGCGAAGTCCCGAGGTTCCACCGGGGAGCTGTTTTTT.